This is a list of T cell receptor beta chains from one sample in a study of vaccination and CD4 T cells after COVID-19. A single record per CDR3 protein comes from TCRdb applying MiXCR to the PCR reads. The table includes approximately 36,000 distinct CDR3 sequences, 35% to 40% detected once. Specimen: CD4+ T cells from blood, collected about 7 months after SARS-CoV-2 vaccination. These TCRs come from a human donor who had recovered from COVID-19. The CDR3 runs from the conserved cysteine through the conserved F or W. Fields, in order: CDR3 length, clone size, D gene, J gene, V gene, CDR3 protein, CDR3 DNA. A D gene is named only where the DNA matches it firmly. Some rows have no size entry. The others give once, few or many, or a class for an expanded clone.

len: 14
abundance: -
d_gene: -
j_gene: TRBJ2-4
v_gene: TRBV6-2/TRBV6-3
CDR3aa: CASSYLSGQNIQYF
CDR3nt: TGTGCCAGCAGTTACTTGTCAGGTCAAAACATTCAGTACTTC

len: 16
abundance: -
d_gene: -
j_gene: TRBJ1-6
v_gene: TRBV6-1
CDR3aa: CASSEADGTNNSPLHF
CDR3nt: TGTGCCAGCAGTGAAGCGGACGGAACAAATAATTCACCCCTCCACTTT

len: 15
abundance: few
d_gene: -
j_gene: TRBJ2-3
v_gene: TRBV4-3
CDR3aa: CASSQEVAITDTQYF
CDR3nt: TGCGCCAGCAGCCAAGAGGTAGCGATCACAGATACGCAGTATTTT

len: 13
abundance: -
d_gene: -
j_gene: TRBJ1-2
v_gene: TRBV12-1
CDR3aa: CASSFRGGYGYTF
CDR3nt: TGTGCCAGCAGCTTCAGGGGAGGATATGGCTACACCTTC

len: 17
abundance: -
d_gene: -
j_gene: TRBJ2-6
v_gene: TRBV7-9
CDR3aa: CASSLVSSGAGANVLTF
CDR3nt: TGTGCCAGCAGCTTAGTCTCGTCTGGGGCTGGGGCCAACGTCCTGACTTTC

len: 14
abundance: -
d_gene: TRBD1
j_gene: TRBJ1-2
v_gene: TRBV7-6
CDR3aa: CAGSREGQGRGYTF
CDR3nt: TGTGCCGGCAGCCGAGAAGGACAGGGGAGAGGCTACACCTTC

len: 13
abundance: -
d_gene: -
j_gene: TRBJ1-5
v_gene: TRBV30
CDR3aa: CAWRTSYNQPQHF
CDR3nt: TGTGCCTGGAGGACCAGTTACAATCAGCCCCAGCATTTT

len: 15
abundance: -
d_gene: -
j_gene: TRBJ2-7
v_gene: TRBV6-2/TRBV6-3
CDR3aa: CASSYSTDGFDEQYF
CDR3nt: TGTGCCAGCAGTTACTCGACCGACGGGTTCGACGAGCAGTACTTC

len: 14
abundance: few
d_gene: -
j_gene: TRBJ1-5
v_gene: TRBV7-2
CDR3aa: CASTPGGGRQPQHF
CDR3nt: TGTGCCAGCACCCCGGGGGGCGGGCGCCAGCCCCAGCATTTT

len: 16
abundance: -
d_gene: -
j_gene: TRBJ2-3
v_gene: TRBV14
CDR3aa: CASSPRWGEGTDTQYF
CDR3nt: TGTGCCAGCAGCCCACGGTGGGGGGAAGGCACAGATACGCAGTATTTT

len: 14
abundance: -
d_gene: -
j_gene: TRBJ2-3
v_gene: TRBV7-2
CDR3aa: CASSLWGSTDTQYF
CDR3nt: TGTGCCAGCAGCTTATGGGGTAGCACAGATACGCAGTATTTT

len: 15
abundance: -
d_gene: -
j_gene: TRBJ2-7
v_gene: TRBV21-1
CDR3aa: CASSKVGTVMDEQYF
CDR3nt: TGTGCCAGCAGCAAAGTTGGGACCGTTATGGACGAGCAGTACTTC

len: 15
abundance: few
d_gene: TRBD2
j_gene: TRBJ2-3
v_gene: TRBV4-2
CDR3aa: CASRSTSGYTDTQYF
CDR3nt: TGTGCCAGCAGGAGCACTAGCGGATACACAGATACGCAGTATTTT

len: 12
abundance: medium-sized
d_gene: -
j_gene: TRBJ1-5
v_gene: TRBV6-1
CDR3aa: CASSEANQPQHF
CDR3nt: TGTGCCAGCAGTGAAGCCAATCAGCCCCAGCATTTT

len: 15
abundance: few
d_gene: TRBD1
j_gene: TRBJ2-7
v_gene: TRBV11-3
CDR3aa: CASSLGTGDDYEQYF
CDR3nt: TGTGCCAGCAGCTTAGGGACAGGGGACGACTACGAGCAGTACTTC

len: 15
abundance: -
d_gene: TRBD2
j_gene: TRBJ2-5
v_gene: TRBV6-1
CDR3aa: CASSDLRGREETQYF
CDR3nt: TGTGCCAGCAGTGACCTCCGCGGGAGGGAGGAGACCCAGTACTTC

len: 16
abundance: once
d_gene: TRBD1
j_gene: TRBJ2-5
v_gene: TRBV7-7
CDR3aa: CASSLGGQGGLETQYF
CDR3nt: TGTGCTAGCAGCTTAGGAGGACAGGGCGGTTTGGAGACCCAGTACTTC

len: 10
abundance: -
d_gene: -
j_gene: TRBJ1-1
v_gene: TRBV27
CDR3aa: CASRGRAAFF
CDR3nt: TGTGCCAGCAGGGGTAGGGCAGCTTTCTTT

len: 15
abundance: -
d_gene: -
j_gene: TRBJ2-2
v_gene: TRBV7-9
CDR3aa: CASSSPGTNTGELFF
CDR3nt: TGTGCCAGCAGTTCCCCCGGGACAAACACCGGGGAGCTGTTTTTT

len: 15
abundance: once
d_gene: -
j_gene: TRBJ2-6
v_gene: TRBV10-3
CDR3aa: CAISERASGANVLTF
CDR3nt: TGTGCCATCAGTGAAAGGGCGTCTGGGGCCAACGTCCTGACTTTC

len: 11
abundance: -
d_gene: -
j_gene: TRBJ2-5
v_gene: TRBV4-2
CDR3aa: CASSHLETQYF
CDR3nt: TGTGCCAGCAGCCATTTAGAGACCCAGTACTTC

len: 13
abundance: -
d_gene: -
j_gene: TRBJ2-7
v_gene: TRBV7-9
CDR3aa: CASSLGNSYEQYF
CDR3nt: TGTGCCAGCAGCTTAGGGAACTCCTACGAGCAGTACTTC

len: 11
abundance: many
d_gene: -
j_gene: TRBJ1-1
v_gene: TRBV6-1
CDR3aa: CASSSRSTAFF
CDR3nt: TGTGCCAGCAGCTCCCGATCGACGGCTTTCTTT

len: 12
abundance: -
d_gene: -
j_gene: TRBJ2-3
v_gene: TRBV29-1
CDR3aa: CSADPEGDTQYF
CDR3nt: TGCAGCGCCGACCCGGAGGGGGATACGCAGTATTTT

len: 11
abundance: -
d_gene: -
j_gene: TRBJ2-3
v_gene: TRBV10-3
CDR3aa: CATTDRDTQYF
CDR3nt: TGTGCTACGACCGATCGGGATACGCAGTATTTT

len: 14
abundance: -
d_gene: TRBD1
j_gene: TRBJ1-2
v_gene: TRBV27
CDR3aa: CASTMRQGAYGYTF
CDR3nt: TGTGCCAGCACCATGCGACAGGGGGCGTATGGCTACACCTTC

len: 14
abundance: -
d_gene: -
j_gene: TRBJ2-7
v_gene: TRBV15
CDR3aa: CATSRGDSTYEQYF
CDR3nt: TGTGCCACCAGCAGAGGCGACAGCACCTACGAGCAGTACTTC

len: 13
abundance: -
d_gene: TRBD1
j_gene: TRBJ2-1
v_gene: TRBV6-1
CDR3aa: CASSGQGRHEQFF
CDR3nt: TGTGCCAGCAGTGGACAGGGAAGACATGAGCAGTTCTTC

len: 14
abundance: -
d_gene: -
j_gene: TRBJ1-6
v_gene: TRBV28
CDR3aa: CASSFGQDNSPLHF
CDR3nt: TGTGCCAGCAGTTTTGGACAAGATAATTCACCCCTCCACTTT

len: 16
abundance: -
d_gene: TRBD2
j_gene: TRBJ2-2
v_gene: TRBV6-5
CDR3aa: CASSYDGLADTGELFF
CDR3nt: TGTGCCAGCAGTTACGACGGACTAGCAGACACCGGGGAGCTGTTTTTT

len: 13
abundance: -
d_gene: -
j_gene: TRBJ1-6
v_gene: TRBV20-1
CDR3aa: CSARGDLNSPLHF
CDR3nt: TGCAGTGCTAGAGGAGACTTAAATTCACCCCTCCACTTT

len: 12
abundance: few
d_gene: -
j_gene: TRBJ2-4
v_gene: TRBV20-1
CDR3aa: CSARRAENIQYF
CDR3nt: TGCAGTGCTAGGAGAGCTGAAAACATTCAGTACTTC

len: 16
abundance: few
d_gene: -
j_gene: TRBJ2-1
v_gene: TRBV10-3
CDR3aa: CAISNDAGAFYNEQFF
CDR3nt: TGTGCCATCAGTAACGACGCAGGGGCCTTTTACAATGAGCAGTTCTTC

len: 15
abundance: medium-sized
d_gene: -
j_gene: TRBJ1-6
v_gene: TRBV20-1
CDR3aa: CSARRDGRNNSPLHF
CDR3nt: TGCAGTGCTAGGAGGGACGGAAGAAATAATTCACCCCTCCACTTT

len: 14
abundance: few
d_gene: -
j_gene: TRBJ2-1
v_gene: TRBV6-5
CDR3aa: CASSFDSSYNEQFF
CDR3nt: TGTGCCAGCAGTTTTGACAGCTCCTACAATGAGCAGTTCTTC

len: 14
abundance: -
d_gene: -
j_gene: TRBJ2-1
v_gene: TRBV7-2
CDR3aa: CASSLEARTLEQFF
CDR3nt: TGTGCCAGCAGCTTAGAGGCGCGGACGTTGGAGCAGTTCTTC

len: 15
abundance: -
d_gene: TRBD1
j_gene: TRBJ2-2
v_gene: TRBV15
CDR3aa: CASTPGGAGTGELFF
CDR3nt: TGTGCCTCCACGCCAGGGGGCGCGGGGACCGGGGAGCTGTTTTTT

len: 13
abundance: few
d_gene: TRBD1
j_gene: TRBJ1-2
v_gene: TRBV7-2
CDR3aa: CASSLGTGRGYTF
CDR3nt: TGTGCCAGCAGCTTGGGGACAGGCCGTGGCTACACCTTC

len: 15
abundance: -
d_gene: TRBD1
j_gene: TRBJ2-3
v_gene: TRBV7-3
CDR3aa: CASSMGQGAVDTQYF
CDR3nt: TGTGCCAGCAGCATGGGACAGGGGGCCGTAGATACGCAGTATTTT

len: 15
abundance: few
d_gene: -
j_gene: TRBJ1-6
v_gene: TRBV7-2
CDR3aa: CASSLDWAANSPLHF
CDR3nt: TGTGCCAGCAGCTTAGATTGGGCAGCCAATTCACCCCTCCACTTT

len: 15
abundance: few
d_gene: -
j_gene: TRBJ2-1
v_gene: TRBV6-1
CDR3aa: CASRLGLDSYNEQFF
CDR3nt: TGTGCCAGCAGGCTGGGGCTTGATTCCTACAATGAGCAGTTCTTC

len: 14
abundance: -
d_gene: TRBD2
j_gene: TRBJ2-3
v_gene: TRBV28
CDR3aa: CASSGLAGVDTQYF
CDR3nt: TGTGCCAGCTCGGGACTAGCGGGAGTAGATACGCAGTATTTT

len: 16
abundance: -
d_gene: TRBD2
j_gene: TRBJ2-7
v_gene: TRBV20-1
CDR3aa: CSAPRHSGRTKYEQYF
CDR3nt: TGCAGTGCCCCACGGCATAGCGGGAGAACTAAGTACGAGCAGTACTTC

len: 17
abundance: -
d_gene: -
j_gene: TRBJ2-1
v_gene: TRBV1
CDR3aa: CTSSPEGLAGNYNEQFF
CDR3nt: TGCACCAGCAGCCCTGAGGGGCTAGCGGGGAACTACAATGAGCAGTTCTTC

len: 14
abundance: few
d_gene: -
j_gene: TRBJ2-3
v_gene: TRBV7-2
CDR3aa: CASSSGRRGDTQYF
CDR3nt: TGTGCCAGCAGCTCGGGTCGCCGGGGCGATACGCAGTATTTT

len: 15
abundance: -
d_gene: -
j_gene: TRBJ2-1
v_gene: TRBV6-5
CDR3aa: CASSYRRDDYNEQFF
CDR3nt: TGTGCCAGCAGTTACCGGCGGGACGACTACAATGAGCAGTTCTTC